One sample yielded the 21 T cell receptor beta chains listed below, sequenced in a study of blood T cell repertoires in COVID-19 (dated by TCRdb to 2019 to 2021). Receptors were amplified or captured by the immunoSEQ multiplex PCR assay. TCRdb limited this immuneACCESS table to in-frame rearrangements with V and J called. A share of clones is missing; checked studies link under half to unresolved V genes, and the rest is unexplained. A total of 120,000 to 150,000 clones appear in this sample, over 70% of them only once. Jointly, the top ten make up about 4% of the sample. Sequenced material: PBMCs or T cells enriched from blood (not recorded which). These receptors originate from a middle-aged man in a cohort exposed to, infected with or recovered from COVID-19 (not recorded which).

The chain employs TRBV2 and TRBJ1-1, with D possibly matching TRBD1 (5 bases). This CDR3 comprises 12 residues. In germline, CDR1 is SNHLY, CDR2 FYNNEI. Trimming shortened V by 9 bases and J by 1 base, and 9 bases separated the two germline ends. CDR3 nucleotides: TGTGCCAGGGACATTTCGAACACTGAAGCTTTCTTT. It codes for CARDISNTEAFF.

This rearrangement joins TRBV30 to TRBJ2-7; 9 nucleotides line up with TRBD2. This CDR3 has 12 amino acids. Germline V CDR1 and CDR2: GTSNPN, SVGIG (reference sequence). Germline trimming cut 5 bases from V and 3 bases from J; bases unmatched to any gene: 2. CDR3 protein: CAWAGGNYEQYF. The CDR3 DNA is TGTGCCTGGGCGGGGGGGAACTACGAGCAGTACTTC. The variable domain in full, with the rest retrieved from reference TRBV30 and TRBJ2-7, is SQTIHQWPATLVQPVGSPLSLECTVEGTSNPNLYWYRQAAGRGLQLLFYSVGIGQISSEVPQNLSASRPQDRQFILSSKKLLLSDSGFYLCAWAGGNYEQYFGPGTRLTVT.

V is TRBV28 and J is TRBJ1-6; 10 nucleotides match TRBD1. Trimming took 1 base from V and 9 from J; bases not matched to a gene: 15. This CDR3 spans 19 amino acids. CDR1 MDHEN and CDR2 SYDVKM come from the germline V gene. The CDR3 DNA follows: TGTGCCAGCAGTTTATCCTGGACAGGGGGTCGCGGGTTGAGTTCACCCCTCCACTTT. It translates to CASSLSWTGGRGLSSPLHF. Full variable domain (remainder filled in from reference TRBV28 and TRBJ1-6): DVKVTQSSRYLVKRTGEKVFLECVQDMDHENMFWYRQDPGLGLRLIYFSYDVKMKEKGDIPEGYSVSREKKERFSLILESASTNQTSMYLCASSLSWTGGRGLSSPLHFGNGTRLTVT.

The CDR3 nucleotides read TGCGCCAGCAGAGCCAGACAGGATAGCAATCAGCCCCAGCATTTT. Its protein is CASRARQDSNQPQHF. The gene calls are TRBV10-1 and TRBJ1-5; possible D gene TRBD1, 6 bases. V was clipped by 6 bases and J by 0 bases, with 12 bases between them. The CDR3 totals 15 residues. The germline gives CDR1 WNHNN, CDR2 SYGVQD (reference sequence).

The chain is built from TRBV30 and TRBJ1-6; 8 bases fit TRBD1. V was pared by 7 bases and J by 0 bases, with 17 bases of the junction left unmatched. CDR1 and CDR2 (germline): GTSNPN, SVGIG (reference sequence). This CDR3 spans 19 amino acids. CDR3: CASATGTGLYSSYNSPLHF. The CDR3 coding sequence is TGTGCCTCCGCAACCGGGACAGGTCTCTATAGCTCCTATAATTCACCCCTCCACTTT.

This clone showed up just a few times. The J gene is TRBJ2-7, the V gene TRBV14; TRBD1 matches at 7 bases. The CDR3 length is 18 residues. The V gene end was trimmed by 3 bases and the J gene end by 3 bases; junction bases not matched to a gene: 17. CDR1 is SGHDN, CDR2 FVKESK, per germline. Written as DNA, the CDR3 is TGTGCCAGCAGCCACAAATACCCGGGGACAGATCCTTTCTACGAGCAGTACTTC. It translates to CASSHKYPGTDPFYEQYF.

The chain recombines TRBV6-2 or TRBV6-3 with TRBJ2-2; 8 nucleotides align to TRBD2. Germline assignment: CDR1 MNHEY and CDR2 SVGEGT. The CDR3 has 18 amino acids. Germline trimming cut 2 bases from V and 0 bases from J; bases unmatched to any gene: 8. CDR3 in amino acids: CASSYPPGGISNTGELFF. The CDR3 nucleotides are TGTGCCAGCAGTTACCCTCCGGGGGGGATTTCGAACACCGGGGAGCTGTTTTTT.

This clone was seen more than once but under ten times. The rearrangement links TRBV18 to TRBJ1-2; the D gene is possibly TRBD1 (6 bases). The CDR3 contains 14 residues. Germline V lookup: CDR1 KGHSH, CDR2 LQKENI. Between the trimmed V and J ends, which lost 3 bases and 6 bases, there was a span of 14 bases. The CDR3 DNA reads as TGTGCCAGCTCACCCGGGACATTCACGGATGGCTACACCTTC. Translating it yields CASSPGTFTDGYTF.

Only a few counts were recorded for this clone. The rearrangement joins TRBV28 to TRBJ1-5; D gene unclear. This CDR3 spans 14 amino acids. The germline gives CDR1 MDHEN, CDR2 SYDVKM. The ends were cut back, 3 bases at V and 3 bases at J, with 9 bases in the middle. The CDR3 nucleotides read TGTGCCAGCAGTTTCTGGCAGATCAATCAGCCCCAGCATTTT. As protein: CASSFWQINQPQHF.

This chain connects TRBV9 to TRBJ2-7, with 9 bases fitting TRBD1. CDR1 and CDR2 from the germline V gene are SGDLS and YYNGEE. The CDR3 extends over 15 amino acids. Germline trimming cut 4 bases from V and 6 bases from J; bases unmatched to any gene: 11. CDR3 nucleotides: TGTGCCAGCAGCCTCGGGGGGACAGGGAGAGGCGAGCAGTACTTC. This codes for CASSLGGTGRGEQYF.

This sequence joins TRBV27 and TRBJ1-2; TRBD1 is a possible D gene (6 bases). Germline loops: CDR1 MNHEY, CDR2 SMNVEV (reference sequence). V was cut by 3 bases and J by 8 bases, with 13 bases left in between. This CDR3 comprises 13 residues. DNA for the CDR3: TGTGCCAGCAGTTTTCGGCAGGGGAACGGCTACACCTTC. Its translation is CASSFRQGNGYTF.

The chain recombines TRBV10-3 with TRBJ2-1, with D perhaps matching TRBD2 (5 bases). Germline assignment: CDR1 ENHRY and CDR2 SYGVKD. The V end lost 3 bases, the J end lost 7 bases, and 10 bases lay between the germline ends. CDR3 length: 13 amino acids. The CDR3 region is CAISDGLGNEQFF. As DNA, the CDR3 is TGTGCCATCAGTGACGGACTCGGGAATGAGCAGTTCTTC.

The chain joins TRBV6-5 to TRBJ2-7; D possibly corresponds to TRBD1 (7 bases). The CDR3 runs to 14 residues. Trimming took 7 bases from V and 3 from J, leaving 16 bases between them. Germline V lookup: CDR1 MNHEY, CDR2 SVGAGI. Here the CDR3 reads CASIRTGGDYEQYF. The CDR3 DNA follows: TGTGCCAGCATTCGGACAGGCGGGGACTACGAGCAGTACTTC.

The rearrangement joins TRBV30 to TRBJ1-1; D not certain. The V end was cut by 1 base, the J end by 8 bases, with 11 bases between. The CDR3 has 12 residues. CDR1 and CDR2 from the germline V gene are GTSNPN and SVGIG (reference sequence). The CDR3, as DNA: TGTGCCTGGAGTGCCGTCGGTCTCGAAGCTTTCTTT. Its translation: CAWSAVGLEAFF.

The V and J genes are TRBV3-1 (or the pseudogene TRBV3-2) and TRBJ1-3; maybe TRBD1 (6 bases). From germline, CDR1 is LGHDT and CDR2 YNNKEL (reference sequence). CDR3 length: 15 amino acids. Trimming stripped 1 base from V and 0 bases from J, with 7 bases between. The chain's CDR3 is CASSQGQVSGNTIYF. In DNA form, the CDR3 reads TGTGCCAGCAGCCAAGGACAGGTCTCTGGAAACACCATATATTTT.

The V gene is TRBV7-6, the J gene TRBJ2-5; D is unclear. This CDR3 is built from 13 residues. V was clipped by 5 bases and J by 1 base, with 8 bases between them. Germline CDR1 is SGHVS and CDR2 is FNYEAQ. The CDR3 region has the DNA TGTGCCAGCAGCCCGCTGGCCCAAGAGACCCAGTACTTC. Its translation is CASSPLAQETQYF. The variable domain in full, with the rest retrieved from reference TRBV7-6 and TRBJ2-5, is GAGVSQSPRYKVTKRGQDVALRCDPISGHVSLYWYRQALGQGPEFLTYFNYEAQQDKSGLPNDRFSAERPEGSISTLTIQRTEQRDSAMYRCASSPLAQETQYFGPGTRLLVL.

J is TRBJ2-2 and V is TRBV5-1; D may be TRBD2 (6 bases). This CDR3 comprises 16 residues. Germline CDR1 is SGHRS and CDR2 is YFSETQ. Trimming removed 0 bases from V and 3 bases from J, with 12 bases in between. The CDR3 DNA reads TGCGCCAGCAGCTTGGTATCGGGGACTTACACCGGGGAGCTGTTTTTT. This sequence encodes CASSLVSGTYTGELFF. The full variable domain, completed using reference TRBV5-1 and TRBJ2-2, is KAGVTQTPRYLIKTRGQQVTLSCSPISGHRSVSWYQQTPGQGLQFLFEYFSETQRNKGNFPGRFSGRQFSNSRSEMNVSTLELGDSALYLCASSLVSGTYTGELFFGEGSRLTVL.

This clone was observed a few times. The chain recombines TRBV6-5 with TRBJ2-7, with 11 bases lining up with TRBD1. Per germline, CDR1 MNHEY and CDR2 SVGAGI. Germline trimming cut 8 bases from V and 0 bases from J; bases unmatched to any gene: 6. The CDR3 totals 15 residues. The CDR3 DNA reads TGTGCCAGCGCCGAAGGGACAGGGGGCTCCTACGAGCAGTACTTC. Amino acids: CASAEGTGGSYEQYF.

The chain uses TRBV1 and TRBJ1-2. TRBV1 is marked as a pseudogene. The CDR3 is made up of 14 amino acids. CDR3 residues: CTSSQPAGNYGYTF. The CDR3 DNA is TGCACCAGCAGCCAACCCGCGGGAAACTATGGCTACACCTTC.

The V and J genes are TRBV6-5 and TRBJ1-5; possible D gene TRBD1, 5 bases. From germline, CDR1 is MNHEY and CDR2 SVGAGI. The CDR3 loop spans 11 amino acids. The V end was cut by 6 bases, the J end by 10 bases, with 10 bases between. This CDR3 is CASSRDSPQHF. CDR3 bases: TGTGCCAGCAGCCGCGACAGTCCCCAGCATTTT.

The chain couples TRBV7-9 to TRBJ2-2; weak D call: TRBD1 (5 bases). Trimming took off 3 bases at V and 5 bases at J, with 7 bases between the two ends. Germline V gives CDR1 SEHNR, CDR2 FQNEAQ (reference sequence). The CDR3 has 13 amino acids. The CDR3 DNA sequence: TGTGCCAGCAGCTTGAAGGGGACCGGGGAGCTGTTTTTT. Translation: CASSLKGTGELFF.